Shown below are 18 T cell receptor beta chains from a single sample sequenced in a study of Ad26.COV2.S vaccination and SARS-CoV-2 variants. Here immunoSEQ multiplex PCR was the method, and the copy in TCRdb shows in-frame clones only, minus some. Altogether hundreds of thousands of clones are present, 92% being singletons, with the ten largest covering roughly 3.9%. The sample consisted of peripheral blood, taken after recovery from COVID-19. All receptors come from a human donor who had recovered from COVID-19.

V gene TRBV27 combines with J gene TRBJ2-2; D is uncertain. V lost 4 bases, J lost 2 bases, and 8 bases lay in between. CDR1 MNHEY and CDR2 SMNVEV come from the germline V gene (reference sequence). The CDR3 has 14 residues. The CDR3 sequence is CASSWSDNTGELFF. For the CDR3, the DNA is TGTGCCAGCAGTTGGTCGGATAACACCGGGGAGCTGTTTTTT.

The CDR3 DNA follows: TGCAGCGTTGATCGTCCGCTTAGGAGTCCCCCGGCCCAGTACTTC. Translated, it gives CSVDRPLRSPPAQYF. The gene calls are TRBV29-1 and TRBJ2-5; D not certain. Trimming stripped 3 bases from V and 9 bases from J, with 23 bases between. Germline V gives CDR1 SQVTM, CDR2 ANQGSEA. The CDR3 loop spans 15 amino acids.

The CDR3, as DNA: TGTGCCAGCAGCTTAGGGCGGGGCTCCGAAGCTTTCTTT. It translates to CASSLGRGSEAFF. V usage is TRBV11-2 and J usage is TRBJ1-1; D may be TRBD1 (5 bases). Germline assignment: CDR1 SGHAT and CDR2 FQNNGV. The CDR3 contains 13 residues. Trimming removed 1 base at V and 8 bases at J, with 11 bases between.

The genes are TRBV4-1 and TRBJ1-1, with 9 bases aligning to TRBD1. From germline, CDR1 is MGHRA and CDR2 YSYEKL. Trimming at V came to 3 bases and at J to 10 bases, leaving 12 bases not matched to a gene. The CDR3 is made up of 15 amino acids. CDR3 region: CASSQGPGQGMRAFF. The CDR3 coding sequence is TGCGCCAGCAGCCAGGGGCCGGGACAGGGAATGAGAGCTTTCTTT.

In DNA form, the CDR3 reads TGTGCCAGCAGCTTAGGGGGTTCTCAGTACTTC. Its translation is CASSLGGSQYF. The chain is built from TRBV7-9 and TRBJ2-5, with D uncertain. CDR1 is SEHNR, CDR2 FQNEAQ, per germline (reference sequence). The CDR3 is 11 amino acids. The germline V and J ends were trimmed by 1 base and 11 bases, with 8 bases remaining between them.

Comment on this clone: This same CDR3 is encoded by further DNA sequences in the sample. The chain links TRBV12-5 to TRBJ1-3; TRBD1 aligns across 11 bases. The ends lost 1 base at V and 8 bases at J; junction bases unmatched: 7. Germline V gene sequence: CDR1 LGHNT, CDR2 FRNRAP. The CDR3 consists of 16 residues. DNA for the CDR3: TGTGCTAGTGGTTTGGGACTTTCGGGACAGGGGGACACCATATATTTT. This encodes CASGLGLSGQGDTIYF.

CDR3 in amino acids: CASRGGLRGYSPLHF. CDR3 coding DNA: TGCGCCAGCAGGGGAGGATTGAGGGGTTATTCACCCCTCCACTTT. The chain joins TRBV10-2 to TRBJ1-6, with D perhaps TRBD1 (5 bases). CDR1 WSHSY and CDR2 SAAADI come from the germline V gene. Trimming shortened V by 6 bases and J by 8 bases, and 17 bases separated the two germline ends. The CDR3 consists of 15 residues.

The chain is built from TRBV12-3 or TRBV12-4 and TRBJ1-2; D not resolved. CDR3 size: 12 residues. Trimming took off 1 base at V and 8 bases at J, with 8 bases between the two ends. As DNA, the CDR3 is TGTGCCAGCAGTTTAGGGTCCGGAGGCTACACCTTC. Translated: CASSLGSGGYTF.

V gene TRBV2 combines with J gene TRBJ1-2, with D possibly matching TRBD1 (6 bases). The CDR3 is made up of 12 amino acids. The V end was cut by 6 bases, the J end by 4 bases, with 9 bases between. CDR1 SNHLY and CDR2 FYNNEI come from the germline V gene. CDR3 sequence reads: CASSGRGYGYTF. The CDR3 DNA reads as TGTGCCAGCAGCGGCAGGGGCTATGGCTACACCTTC.

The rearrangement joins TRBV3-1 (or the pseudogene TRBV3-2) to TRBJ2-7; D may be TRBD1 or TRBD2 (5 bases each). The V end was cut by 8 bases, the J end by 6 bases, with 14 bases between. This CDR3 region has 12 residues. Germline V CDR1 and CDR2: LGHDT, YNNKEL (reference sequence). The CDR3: CASGDLLSEQYF. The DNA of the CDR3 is TGTGCCAGCGGGGACCTTTTATCCGAGCAGTACTTC.

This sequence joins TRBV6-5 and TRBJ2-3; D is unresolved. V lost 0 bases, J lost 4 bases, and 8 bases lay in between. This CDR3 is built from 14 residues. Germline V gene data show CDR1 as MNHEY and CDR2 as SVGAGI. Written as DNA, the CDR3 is TGTGCCAGCAGTTACTCGATTTCCTCAGATACGCAGTATTTT. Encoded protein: CASSYSISSDTQYF.

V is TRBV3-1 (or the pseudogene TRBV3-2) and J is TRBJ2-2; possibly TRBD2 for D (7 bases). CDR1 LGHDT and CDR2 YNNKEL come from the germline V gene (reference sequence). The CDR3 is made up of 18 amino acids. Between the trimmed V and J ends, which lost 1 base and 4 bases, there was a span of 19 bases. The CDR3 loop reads CASSQVPARGGPTGELFF. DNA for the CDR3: TGTGCCAGCAGCCAAGTCCCGGCGAGGGGGGGCCCCACCGGGGAGCTGTTTTTT.

The CDR3 is CASRTSGVNTEAFF. The CDR3 nucleotides are TGCGCCAGCCGGACTTCAGGGGTGAACACTGAAGCTTTCTTT. The V call is TRBV5-1, the J call TRBJ1-1, with D possibly matching TRBD1 (6 bases). The ends were cut back, 7 bases at V and 0 bases at J, with 13 bases in the middle. The CDR3 extends over 14 amino acids. Germline CDR1 and CDR2: SGHRS and YFSETQ.

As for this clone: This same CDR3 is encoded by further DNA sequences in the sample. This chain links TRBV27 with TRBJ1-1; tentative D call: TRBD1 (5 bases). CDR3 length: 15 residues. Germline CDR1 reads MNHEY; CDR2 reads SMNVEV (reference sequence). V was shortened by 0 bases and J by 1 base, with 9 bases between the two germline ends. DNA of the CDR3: TGTGCCAGCAGTTTATCTAGGGGACCGAACACTGAAGCTTTCTTT. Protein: CASSLSRGPNTEAFF.

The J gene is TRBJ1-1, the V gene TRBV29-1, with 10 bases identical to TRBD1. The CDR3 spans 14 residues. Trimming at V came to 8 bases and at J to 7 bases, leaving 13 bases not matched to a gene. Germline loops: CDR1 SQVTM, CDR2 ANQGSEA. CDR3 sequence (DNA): TGCAGCCATGGGGGCCCGACAGGGGGCATTGAAGCTTTCTTT. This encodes CSHGGPTGGIEAFF.

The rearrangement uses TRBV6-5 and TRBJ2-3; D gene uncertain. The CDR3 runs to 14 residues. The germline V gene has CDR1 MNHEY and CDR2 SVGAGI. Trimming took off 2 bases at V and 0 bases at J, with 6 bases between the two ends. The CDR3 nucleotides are TGTGCCAGCAGTTACGAGCGTAGCACAGATACGCAGTATTTT. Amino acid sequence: CASSYERSTDTQYF.

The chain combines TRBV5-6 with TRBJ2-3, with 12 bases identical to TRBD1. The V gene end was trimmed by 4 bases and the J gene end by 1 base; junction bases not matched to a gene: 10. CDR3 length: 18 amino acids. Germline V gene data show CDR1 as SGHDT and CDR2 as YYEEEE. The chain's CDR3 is CASSGGQGALPGTDTQYF. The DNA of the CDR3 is TGTGCCAGCAGCGGGGGACAGGGGGCCCTGCCTGGCACAGATACGCAGTATTTT.

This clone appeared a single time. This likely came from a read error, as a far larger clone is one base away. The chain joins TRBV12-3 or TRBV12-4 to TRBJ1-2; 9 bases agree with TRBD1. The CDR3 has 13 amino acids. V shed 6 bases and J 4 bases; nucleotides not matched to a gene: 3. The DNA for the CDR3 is TGTGCCAGCAGCCCGACAGGGGGCTATGGCTACACCTTC. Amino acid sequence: CASSPTGGYGYTF.